This is a list of T cell receptor beta chains from one sample in a study of blood T cell repertoires in COVID-19. Sequencing used immunoSEQ multiplex PCR; TCRdb keeps in-frame clones, though not all of them. The table has nearly 300,000 clones, just under 90% seen once; the top ten hold less than 3.5%. Sequenced input: PBMCs or T cells enriched from blood (not recorded which). These TCRs come from a woman aged 50 to 60 who had been exposed to COVID-19. CDR3s include the opening cysteine and the closing phenylalanine or tryptophan. Each record gives: D gene, CDR3 length, J gene, clone size, V gene, CDR3 DNA, CDR3 protein. The D gene is left open where the match is weak. Clone size, where shown, is once, few, many, or a class for clones that have expanded.

d_call: NA; cdr3_length: 16; j_call: TRBJ1-6; clone_size: NA; v_call: TRBV5-4; cdr3_nt: TGTGCCAGCACCCGGGGTGGGGAGGGGTATAATTCACCCCTCCACTTT; cdr3_aa: CASTRGGEGYNSPLHF
d_call: TRBD1; cdr3_length: 14; j_call: TRBJ1-2; clone_size: NA; v_call: TRBV6-5; cdr3_nt: TGTGCCAGCAGGGGGACAGCCAGGGGGAAGGGCTACACCTTC; cdr3_aa: CASRGTARGKGYTF
d_call: TRBD2; cdr3_length: 16; j_call: TRBJ2-3; clone_size: NA; v_call: TRBV25-1; cdr3_nt: TGTGCCAGGTGTACGCAAGGGGAGCGGGGTGAAGATACGCAGTATTTT; cdr3_aa: CARCTQGERGEDTQYF
d_call: NA; cdr3_length: 14; j_call: TRBJ2-1; clone_size: NA; v_call: TRBV3-1/TRBV3-2; cdr3_nt: TGTGCCAGCAGCCCTCCGGGGGGCAACAATGAGCAGTTCTTC; cdr3_aa: CASSPPGGNNEQFF
d_call: TRBD1; cdr3_length: 16; j_call: TRBJ1-5; clone_size: NA; v_call: TRBV30; cdr3_nt: TGTGCCTGGAGACAGGGGGCAGGTCCCCACAATCAGCCCCAGCATTTT; cdr3_aa: CAWRQGAGPHNQPQHF
d_call: NA; cdr3_length: 13; j_call: TRBJ1-2; clone_size: NA; v_call: TRBV19; cdr3_nt: TGTGCCAGTAGTATACAGGGCGTCAATCGCTACACCTTC; cdr3_aa: CASSIQGVNRYTF
d_call: NA; cdr3_length: 14; j_call: TRBJ1-1; clone_size: NA; v_call: TRBV10-3; cdr3_nt: TGTGCCATCAGTGATTTGGGGGAGGTAACTGAAGCTTTCTTT; cdr3_aa: CAISDLGEVTEAFF
d_call: TRBD1; cdr3_length: 13; j_call: TRBJ2-7; clone_size: NA; v_call: TRBV2; cdr3_nt: TGTGCCAGCAGGGGACAGATTCTAGCCGAGCAGTACTTC; cdr3_aa: CASRGQILAEQYF
d_call: NA; cdr3_length: 15; j_call: TRBJ1-3; clone_size: NA; v_call: TRBV7-8; cdr3_nt: TGTGCCAGCAGCGCTGTGGCGGGGCAAGGAAACACCATATATTTT; cdr3_aa: CASSAVAGQGNTIYF
d_call: NA; cdr3_length: 11; j_call: TRBJ1-1; clone_size: NA; v_call: TRBV2; cdr3_nt: TGTGCCAGCTCGGTGAACACTGAAGCTTTCTTT; cdr3_aa: CASSVNTEAFF
d_call: NA; cdr3_length: 13; j_call: TRBJ1-1; clone_size: NA; v_call: TRBV4-1; cdr3_nt: TGCGCCAGCAGCCAAGATCGGGACACTGAAGCTTTCTTT; cdr3_aa: CASSQDRDTEAFF
d_call: TRBD1; cdr3_length: 14; j_call: TRBJ1-1; clone_size: NA; v_call: TRBV5-1; cdr3_nt: TGCGCCAGCAAGTCAACAGGGGACAACGCTGAAGCTTTCTTT; cdr3_aa: CASKSTGDNAEAFF
d_call: NA; cdr3_length: 13; j_call: TRBJ1-3; clone_size: NA; v_call: TRBV6-5; cdr3_nt: TGTGCCAGCAGACGGACTGCCCAAAACACCATATATTTT; cdr3_aa: CASRRTAQNTIYF
d_call: TRBD1; cdr3_length: 16; j_call: TRBJ1-1; clone_size: NA; v_call: TRBV5-1; cdr3_nt: TGCGCCAGCAGCCCGAGACTGGACAGGGGCGGCACTGAAGCTTTCTTT; cdr3_aa: CASSPRLDRGGTEAFF
d_call: TRBD1; cdr3_length: 15; j_call: TRBJ2-7; clone_size: NA; v_call: TRBV11-3; cdr3_nt: TGTGCCAGCAGCTCGGGGCGGGACAGGGCCTACGAGCAGTACTTC; cdr3_aa: CASSSGRDRAYEQYF
d_call: TRBD1; cdr3_length: 13; j_call: TRBJ2-7; clone_size: NA; v_call: TRBV19; cdr3_nt: TGTGCCAGTAGTACACGGGACAGCTACGAGCAGTACTTC; cdr3_aa: CASSTRDSYEQYF
d_call: TRBD2; cdr3_length: 13; j_call: TRBJ2-7; clone_size: NA; v_call: TRBV29-1; cdr3_nt: TGCAGCGGGACTAGCGGGAGTACCTACGAGCAGTACTTC; cdr3_aa: CSGTSGSTYEQYF
d_call: NA; cdr3_length: 14; j_call: TRBJ2-7; clone_size: NA; v_call: TRBV4-1; cdr3_nt: TGCGCCAGCAGCCAACCGGACAGCGCTTACGAGCAGTACTTC; cdr3_aa: CASSQPDSAYEQYF
d_call: TRBD1; cdr3_length: 13; j_call: TRBJ1-2; clone_size: NA; v_call: TRBV19; cdr3_nt: TGTGCCAGTAGTACCCGGGACAGCTATGGCTACACCTTC; cdr3_aa: CASSTRDSYGYTF
d_call: NA; cdr3_length: 12; j_call: TRBJ2-5; clone_size: NA; v_call: TRBV27; cdr3_nt: TGTGCCAGCAGTCCTCTTGGCGGGACCCAGTACTTC; cdr3_aa: CASSPLGGTQYF
d_call: TRBD1; cdr3_length: 14; j_call: TRBJ1-6; clone_size: NA; v_call: TRBV7-9; cdr3_nt: TGTGCCAGCAGCGGACAGGGGGTTATTTCACCCCTCCACTTT; cdr3_aa: CASSGQGVISPLHF
d_call: NA; cdr3_length: 16; j_call: TRBJ2-2; clone_size: NA; v_call: TRBV5-1; cdr3_nt: TGCGCCAGCAGCTTGGGTCCCAGGGTTGGCACCGGGGAGCTGTTTTTT; cdr3_aa: CASSLGPRVGTGELFF
d_call: TRBD2; cdr3_length: 15; j_call: TRBJ2-1; clone_size: once; v_call: TRBV5-1; cdr3_nt: TGCGCCAGCAGTCGGGATGGGACTACTTACAATGAGCAGTTCTTC; cdr3_aa: CASSRDGTTYNEQFF
d_call: TRBD1; cdr3_length: 14; j_call: TRBJ1-2; clone_size: NA; v_call: TRBV18; cdr3_nt: TGTGCCAGCTCACCGGACAGGGACCCCTATGGCTACACCTTC; cdr3_aa: CASSPDRDPYGYTF
d_call: TRBD2; cdr3_length: 19; j_call: TRBJ2-3; clone_size: NA; v_call: TRBV2; cdr3_nt: TGTGCCAGCAGTGGTGACCCCCTACTCCCTAGCGGTCGCACAGATACGCAGTATTTT; cdr3_aa: CASSGDPLLPSGRTDTQYF
d_call: NA; cdr3_length: 15; j_call: TRBJ1-6; clone_size: NA; v_call: TRBV28; cdr3_nt: TGTGCCAGCAGGCGAGCGACAGGTTCTGTATCACCCCTCCACTTT; cdr3_aa: CASRRATGSVSPLHF
d_call: TRBD1; cdr3_length: 15; j_call: TRBJ2-7; clone_size: NA; v_call: TRBV7-2; cdr3_nt: TGTGCCAGCAGCTCGGACAGGGCAAATCTCTACGAGCAGTACTTC; cdr3_aa: CASSSDRANLYEQYF
d_call: NA; cdr3_length: 12; j_call: TRBJ1-5; clone_size: NA; v_call: TRBV29-1; cdr3_nt: TGCAGCGCCGCAGGGGTTGGTCAGCCCCAGCATTTT; cdr3_aa: CSAAGVGQPQHF
d_call: NA; cdr3_length: 13; j_call: TRBJ2-7; clone_size: NA; v_call: TRBV19; cdr3_nt: TGTGCCAGTAGTATACTCCCGGGTTACGAGCAGTACTTC; cdr3_aa: CASSILPGYEQYF
d_call: NA; cdr3_length: 11; j_call: TRBJ1-1; clone_size: NA; v_call: TRBV2; cdr3_nt: TGTGCCAGCAGTGCTCTCACTGAAGCTTTCTTT; cdr3_aa: CASSALTEAFF
d_call: NA; cdr3_length: 14; j_call: TRBJ1-5; clone_size: NA; v_call: TRBV28; cdr3_nt: TGTGCCAGCAGAGAGGGTGGGGGGAATCAGCCCCAGCATTTT; cdr3_aa: CASREGGGNQPQHF
d_call: TRBD1; cdr3_length: 15; j_call: TRBJ2-2; clone_size: NA; v_call: TRBV2; cdr3_nt: TGTGCCAGCAGTGTGGGGAGATCGACAGGGGGGGAGCTGTTTTTT; cdr3_aa: CASSVGRSTGGELFF
d_call: NA; cdr3_length: 14; j_call: TRBJ1-2; clone_size: NA; v_call: TRBV14; cdr3_nt: TGTGCCAGCAGCCAAGCCTGGACGGGGGAGGGCTACACCTTC; cdr3_aa: CASSQAWTGEGYTF
d_call: NA; cdr3_length: 11; j_call: TRBJ1-1; clone_size: NA; v_call: TRBV2; cdr3_nt: TGTGCCAGCAGCATAGACACTGAAGCTTTCTTT; cdr3_aa: CASSIDTEAFF
d_call: TRBD2; cdr3_length: 17; j_call: TRBJ2-2; clone_size: NA; v_call: TRBV14; cdr3_nt: TGTGCCAGCAGCTACTATAGCGGGGGGGCCCGAACCGGGGAGCTGTTTTTT; cdr3_aa: CASSYYSGGARTGELFF
d_call: NA; cdr3_length: 13; j_call: TRBJ1-2; clone_size: NA; v_call: TRBV27; cdr3_nt: TGTGCCAGCAGTGGTGTGAGCGCGGGTGGCTACACCTTC; cdr3_aa: CASSGVSAGGYTF
d_call: NA; cdr3_length: 16; j_call: TRBJ1-2; clone_size: NA; v_call: TRBV30; cdr3_nt: TGTGCCTGGAGATTACCCGGGACACTCTCCAACTATGGCTACACCTTC; cdr3_aa: CAWRLPGTLSNYGYTF
d_call: TRBD1; cdr3_length: 14; j_call: TRBJ1-1; clone_size: NA; v_call: TRBV18; cdr3_nt: TGTGCCAGCTCACCGGGACAGCTGAACACTGAAGCTTTCTTT; cdr3_aa: CASSPGQLNTEAFF
d_call: TRBD1; cdr3_length: 13; j_call: TRBJ2-7; clone_size: NA; v_call: TRBV11-3; cdr3_nt: TGTGCCAAGTTAGGACAGGGTAACTACGAGCAGTACTTC; cdr3_aa: CAKLGQGNYEQYF
d_call: NA; cdr3_length: 15; j_call: TRBJ1-4; clone_size: NA; v_call: TRBV3-1/TRBV3-2; cdr3_nt: TGTGCCAGCAGCCAAGTTCAGGGTACTAATGAAAAACTGTTTTTT; cdr3_aa: CASSQVQGTNEKLFF
d_call: TRBD1; cdr3_length: 13; j_call: TRBJ1-3; clone_size: NA; v_call: TRBV6-5; cdr3_nt: TGTGCCAGCAGGCAGGGGGTTGGAAACACCATATATTTT; cdr3_aa: CASRQGVGNTIYF
d_call: TRBD2; cdr3_length: 14; j_call: TRBJ2-5; clone_size: once; v_call: TRBV10-3; cdr3_nt: TGTGCCACGCGACTAGCGGGGGGGCAAGAGACCCAGTACTTC; cdr3_aa: CATRLAGGQETQYF
d_call: NA; cdr3_length: 15; j_call: TRBJ1-1; clone_size: NA; v_call: TRBV7-9; cdr3_nt: TGTGCCAGCAGCTTAGGGCGGGGTCTTAGTACTGAAGCTTTCTTT; cdr3_aa: CASSLGRGLSTEAFF
d_call: NA; cdr3_length: 17; j_call: TRBJ1-4; clone_size: NA; v_call: TRBV15; cdr3_nt: TGTGCCACCAGCAGAGATCTGTCACAGGGACTAAATGAAAAACTGTTTTTT; cdr3_aa: CATSRDLSQGLNEKLFF
d_call: NA; cdr3_length: 13; j_call: TRBJ2-5; clone_size: NA; v_call: TRBV3-1/TRBV3-2; cdr3_nt: TGTGCCAGCAGCCTGCGAGGCCAAGAGACCCAGTACTTC; cdr3_aa: CASSLRGQETQYF
d_call: NA; cdr3_length: 11; j_call: TRBJ2-2; clone_size: NA; v_call: TRBV3-1/TRBV3-2; cdr3_nt: TGTGCCAGCAGTCTCACTGGGGAGCTGTTTTTT; cdr3_aa: CASSLTGELFF
d_call: NA; cdr3_length: 12; j_call: TRBJ1-5; clone_size: NA; v_call: TRBV28; cdr3_nt: TGTGCCAGCAGTTTACTCAATCAGCCCCAGCATTTT; cdr3_aa: CASSLLNQPQHF
d_call: NA; cdr3_length: 15; j_call: TRBJ2-7; clone_size: NA; v_call: TRBV9; cdr3_nt: TGTGCCAGCAGCGTAGACGCGGAACCGGCCTACGAGCAGTACTTC; cdr3_aa: CASSVDAEPAYEQYF
d_call: TRBD1; cdr3_length: 16; j_call: TRBJ1-4; clone_size: NA; v_call: TRBV15; cdr3_nt: TGTGCCACCAGCAGGGGACAGGGGAGGACTAATGAAAAACTGTTTTTT; cdr3_aa: CATSRGQGRTNEKLFF
d_call: NA; cdr3_length: 15; j_call: TRBJ2-7; clone_size: NA; v_call: TRBV7-9; cdr3_nt: TGTGCCAGCAGTGAAGTCGTAGGGAGTTACTACGAGCAGTACTTC; cdr3_aa: CASSEVVGSYYEQYF
d_call: NA; cdr3_length: 12; j_call: TRBJ1-2; clone_size: NA; v_call: TRBV7-2; cdr3_nt: TGTGCCAGCAGCTCCGACAGAACTGGCTACACCTTC; cdr3_aa: CASSSDRTGYTF